The table lists the clone carrying this T cell receptor (beta chain) with a few counts. Germline values: CDR1 SQVTM, CDR2 ANQGSEA. The CDR3 length is 12 residues. V lost 4 bases and J 2 bases, leaving 9 bases between the germline ends. This entry belongs to a study of T-cell reconstitution after alpha-beta-depleted transplantation in children. Unique molecular identifiers were incorporated when the TCRbeta library was constructed. TCRdb passed the PCR reads through MiXCR, listing each CDR3 protein once. This table has about 340,000 distinct CDR3 sequences, about an eighth appearing once. The material sequenced was PBMCs, taken from the stem cell graft. The chain joins TRBV29-1 to TRBJ2-7; D is tentatively TRBD1 or TRBD2 (5 bases each). The TCR was taken from a human donor who donated a stem cell graft to a child with Fanconi anemia. As DNA, the CDR3 is TGCAGCGTTGGAGGGACCCCCTACGAGCAGTACTTC. It encodes CSVGGTPYEQYF.